This T cell receptor (beta chain) was recorded in a study of cytomegalovirus exposure and HLA in healthy donors. Study-level findings and limits: Within the data, a cluster of highly shared sequence variants was likely a sequencing artifact. Reported findings show TCR beta sequences accurately forecast HLA-A and HLA-B alleles in most subjects.

Nominally healthy donors were sampled, though unrecorded immune exposures were likely. The V gene lost 5 bases and the J gene lost 9 bases, with 11 bases spanning the gap. This CDR3 comprises 12 residues. Germline values: CDR1 SGHAT, CDR2 FQNNGV. The primer mix had 60 Vbeta and 13 Jbeta primers. Original analysis: An analysis that came later counted around 80 million unique TCR beta chains, roughly 11 million shared. Using immunoSEQ multiplex PCR, the repertoire was profiled, and TCRdb retains in-frame clones only, with some absent. Clone size and the V and J calls come from that table; the DNA yielded D and trimming. This sample has roughly 62,000 clones; 70% to 75% occur once, and the top ten carry about 4.9%. Turning to this clone: The antigen remains unidentified.

The sample taken for sequencing was PBMCs. This sequence originates from a woman under 40 in good health and CMV-seronegative. The chain recombines TRBV11-2 with TRBJ2-1, with D perhaps TRBD2 (6 bases). CDR3 loop: CASSARLGEQFF. The CDR3 nucleotides read TGTGCCAGCAGCGCGAGACTAGGTGAGCAGTTCTTC.